A single T cell receptor beta chain is shown here with its context. It has no known antigen specificity. Per-base qualities were not stored, and no clone one base away is much larger. In total, roughly 670 healthy bone marrow donors made up the cohort. At the time of sampling, all cohort members were nominally healthy, though unrecorded immune exposures were likely present. The donor was CMV seronegative and belonged to the group of around 350 seronegative cohort members. A peripheral blood sample was collected from each donor, and TCR beta sequencing was performed on peripheral blood mononuclear cells. The Qiagen DNeasy Blood Extraction Kit was used to extract genomic DNA from the blood cell samples. Library preparation employed the immunoSEQ multiplex PCR assay. For the multiplex PCR, a mixture combining 60 forward primers for TCR Vbeta segments and 13 reverse primers for TCR Jbeta segments was used. The CDR3 region of rearranged TCR beta genes was amplified from genomic DNA with a multiplex PCR assay. Amplified TCR beta libraries were sequenced as 87-base-pair reads on the Illumina HiSeq System. The authors' pipeline ran thus. A later analysis counted some 80 million unique TCR beta chains across the roughly 700 repertoires, and some 11 million of these chains were shared by at least two donors. A nearest-neighbor algorithm error-corrected the raw reads and collapsed the reads into unique sequences, merging closely related sequences to remove PCR and sequencing errors. CDR3 sequences were aligned to IMGT reference sequences to assign V, D and J gene segments. For a sequence to be retained, a match of at least six nucleotides was required to both a V gene segment and a J gene segment. Rearrangements were classified as productive when the CDR3 lacked stop codons and remained in frame with V and J, and all other rearrangements were classified as non-productive. Following IMGT convention, CDR3 was defined as the stretch from the second conserved V-encoded cysteine to the conserved J-encoded phenylalanine. Sequences without an unambiguous match to a single V gene segment were excluded from the earlier analysis of over 500 of the donors. In an earlier analysis of 587 of the donors, V segments were called functional above 56.7% productive rearrangements and were called segregating when the between-donor standard deviation exceeded 5%. A statistical classification framework was developed to diagnose cytomegalovirus status using the catalog of TCR beta chain sequences. V and J gene assignment, in a later analysis, came from comparing TCR nucleotide sequences with IMGT/GENE-DB human TR gene sequences. Using the TCRdist pipeline, a later analysis assigned CDR3 sequences along with most-parsimonious VDJ recombination scenarios. A later analysis defined each TCR beta chain by its CDR3 amino acid sequence plus V-gene family, and excluded reads lacking a unique V-gene family. A later analysis removed 592 highly shared, low-generation-probability nucleotide sequences to deal with suspected cross-contamination and a sequencing artifact. For each public chain, a later analysis derived a clonal expansion index from normalized ranks of inferred template counts within each repertoire. In a later analysis, generation probabilities were computed using a VDJ recombination model fitted to out-of-frame rearrangements, and the results were checked against IGoR. Hypergeometric tests were used in a later analysis to score TCR-TCR, TCR-HLA and TCR-CMV co-occurrence, with a repertoire-size bias correction applied to the TCR pairs. To estimate false discovery rates, a later analysis permuted the HLA or CMV assignments 20 times. In a later analysis, co-occurring TCRs were grouped using DBSCAN, and TCRdist sequence similarity was added for clustering within HLA-allele-positive subsets. Co-occurrence clustering excluded repertoires with fewer than 30,000 or more than 120,000 public chains, plus five with anomalous nucleotide sharing. TCRdb limited this immuneACCESS table to in-frame rearrangements with V and J called. A share of clones is missing; checked studies link under half to unresolved V genes, and the rest is unexplained. That table is the source of V, J and clone size, and D and trimming were worked out from the DNA. This sample gives around 230,000 clones in total; more than 70% of them show up just once. The ten most abundant clones make up 0.45% to 0.5% of the sample.

These data originate in a study of cytomegalovirus exposure and HLA in healthy donors (dated by TCRdb to the late 2010s). A note on the overall study: In an earlier analysis of roughly 500 of the donors, roughly 300 Gb of sequence data and 100 million or so unique TCR beta sequences from about 190 million T cells were reported. The study combined high-throughput TCR immunosequencing, statistical association of individual TCRs with disease status, and machine learning to predict cytomegalovirus infection status. All discovery cohort repertoires had been generated using a single sequencing platform. Typing coverage varied by locus: about 620-630 donors for A, B, C, DRB1 and DQB1; under 550 for DQA1; more than 600 for DPA1; approximately 490 for DPB1. Of the roughly 400 genotyped donors, over 80% were placed in the genetic ancestry cluster associated with self-reported Caucasian donors. Rather than drawing on any new phenotypic data, the later analysis identified candidate immune exposures from TCR beta sequences and the way those sequences occurred across donors. An earlier analysis of 450 to 750 of the donors used high-throughput TCR beta sequencing to judge whether each TCR beta V gene segment behaved as functional or pseudogenic. An early release covering about 600 HLA-typed donors comprised about 290 gigabases of sequencing data and around 86 million unique TCR sequences. HLA typing included class I and class II loci at four-digit resolution. In a later genetic analysis, genome-wide SNP genotypes for about 60% of the 666 donors were used, and that subset was treated as a discovery cohort. The study profiled the T cell repertoires of 500 to 800 subjects by immunosequencing and related them to cytomegalovirus serostatus. To study patterns of TCR occurrence, a later analysis re-analyzed previously published TCR beta repertoires from 550 to 800 donors and added high-resolution HLA genotyping. In addition to the first cohort of approximately 670 subjects, a separate validation cohort of approximately 130 different subjects was used. Donor age, sex, ethnicity and CMV serostatus were compiled alongside the repertoire data. Roughly 5 DR-DQ haplotypes were treated as single units for association and clustering because of strong linkage in the cohort. The study was designed to test whether signatures of past pathogen exposure could be identified by cataloging public T cell receptors. On average, roughly 240,000 unique TCR beta nucleotide sequences were sequenced per donor among a few hundred genotyped donors of the cohort, with about 17% of those sequences being non-productive. Results and caveats for the whole study, not just this receptor: The study gave a list of 150 to 200 TCR beta chains associated with cytomegalovirus. It was suggested by the authors that the approach could potentially be generalized to other disease states and immunological phenotypes. In a later analysis, HLA-associated TCR beta chains showed more clonal expansion and lower generation probabilities than non-associated chains that were equally common. Some IMGT-functional V segments, including TRBV6-2 and TRBV6-3, could not be told apart with the 87-base-pair reads, so those segments were excluded. A further reported finding was that TCR beta sequences accurately predicted the HLA-A and HLA-B alleles for most subjects in the first cohort. Linkage disequilibrium might explain the correlated functional status among segregating V segments, but an unknown experimental factor could not be excluded. Specific HLA alleles were associated with 15,000 to 20,000 TCR beta sequences at a false discovery rate of 0.05 in a later analysis. The classifier was reported to diagnose cytomegalovirus status with high specificity and sensitivity in both the original cohort and the validation cohort. Because HLA typing was missing for some donors at each locus, association tests included only the typed subset. A cluster of highly shared sequence variants was judged likely to be a technical artifact of the sequencing pipeline. An earlier analysis of approximately 540 of the donors showed that most TCR beta V segments appeared in productive rearrangements either about 87% or about 30% of the time, which broadly matched IMGT annotations. In a later analysis, most CMV-associated TCR beta chains were found to appear HLA-restricted, with HLA associations seemingly driven largely by CMV exposure. Only TCR beta chains were sequenced in this cohort, and the absence of alpha or paired-chain data limited detectable features. Compared with the 666-donor mean, donors in an Asian-associated ancestry cluster had fewer N-insertions in productive TCRs, according to a later genetic analysis. Roughly uniform sequencing depth across donors was assumed in presence/absence analyses, although this assumption may not hold. A few of the identified cytomegalovirus-associated TCR beta chains were confirmed in vitro to be specific for cytomegalovirus antigens. Most TCR sequences were observed very rarely across donors, whereas some public TCRs were present in many individuals. According to a later analysis, parvovirus B19, influenza, CMV and Epstein-Barr virus appeared linked to several top co-occurrence clusters. A later analysis found that TCR association rates varied across HLA loci, with DRB1 alleles showing the most associated TCRs and HLA-C alleles the fewest. When HLA alleles, especially DR and DQ, strongly co-occurred, TCR associations were difficult to assign to individual alleles. An association between a missense DCLRE1C variant and V-gene and J-gene trimming of TCR beta chains was found in a later genetic analysis and replicated in an independent cohort. Immune exposure information for the cohort was limited to CMV serostatus. Roughly 15 rarely observed V segments, including chromosome 9 orphons, were excluded from the earlier analysis of a few hundred of the donors because counts were too low.

The CDR3, cysteine through phenylalanine, is 13 amino acids long. The kept DNA is CDR3 alone, 39 bases in frame from the first base. The CDR1 and CDR2 encoded by the germline V gene (reference sequence) are SGHNT and YYREEE. V has 0 bases trimmed and J has 13 bases trimmed; junction bases matching no gene number 6. The rearrangement combines TRBV5-4 with TRBJ2-3, with 9 central nucleotides matching TRBD2. The sample consisted of PBMCs. This sequence was found in a boy younger than 18 in good health and CMV-seronegative. At the DNA level, the sequence is TGTGCCAGCAGCTTGGGGGCGGGGGGGCAGGAGTATTTT. It is translated as CASSLGAGGQEYF.